Listed below are T cell receptor beta chains from one sample, sequenced in a study of beta chain features in type 1 diabetes. TCRdb keeps only in-frame clones here, not all; method: immunoSEQ multiplex PCR. The top ten hold about 0.93% of the sample, which has some 300,000 clones, 8% seen once. Sequenced input: central memory CD4+ T cells from blood. These TCRs come from a woman aged 18-29 years in good health. Both conserved end residues are part of each CDR3. The D gene is left open where the match is weak. Size values are once, few and many counts, or a class for expanded clones, and some rows have none.

clone size | D gene | J gene | V gene | CDR3 length | CDR3 DNA | CDR3 protein
few | . | TRBJ2-5 | TRBV15 | 16 | TGTGCCACCAGCAGAGGGGCCCTCTCGGGCACGAAGACCCAGTACTTC | CATSRGALSGTKTQYF
. | TRBD2 | TRBJ2-1 | TRBV7-6 | 13 | TGTGCCAGCAGCTCCGGGACTAGCGGCGGGCAGTTCTTC | CASSSGTSGGQFF
few | . | TRBJ1-3 | TRBV9 | 15 | TGTGCCAGCAGCGTAACCAGGGAACCTGGAAACACCATATATTTT | CASSVTREPGNTIYF
. | . | TRBJ2-7 | TRBV30 | 12 | TGTGCCTGGACAGGGGTGCGAGACGAGCAGTACTTC | CAWTGVRDEQYF
few | . | TRBJ1-1 | TRBV28 | 16 | TGTGCCAGCAGTTTATATTCCGCAGGGGCTTCCATGAGGGCTTTCTTT | CASSLYSAGASMRAFF
few | . | TRBJ2-3 | TRBV21-1 | 16 | TGTGCCAGCAGCAAACAGGGGGACAGCCACACAGATACGCAGTATTTT | CASSKQGDSHTDTQYF
few | . | TRBJ1-5 | TRBV6-5 | 14 | TGTGCCAGCAGAGGACGGATCACCAATCAGCCCCAGCATTTT | CASRGRITNQPQHF
few | TRBD2 | TRBJ2-7 | TRBV6-1 | 15 | TGTGCCAGCAGTGACAGCGGGAGGGCCTCTTACGAGCAGTACTTC | CASSDSGRASYEQYF
few | . | TRBJ1-5 | TRBV11-2 | 15 | TGTGCCAGCAGCTTGGGGACCACCCCCAATCAGCCCCAGCATTTT | CASSLGTTPNQPQHF
few | TRBD2 | TRBJ2-2 | TRBV6-5 | 15 | TGTGCCAGCAGCAAAGATAGCGGGACCACCGGGGAGCTGTTTTTT | CASSKDSGTTGELFF
. | . | TRBJ2-2 | TRBV15 | 16 | TGTGCCACCAGCAGAGATAAAGGGGGTAACACCGGGGAGCTGTTTTTT | CATSRDKGGNTGELFF
few | . | TRBJ2-1 | TRBV2 | 16 | TGTGCCAGCAGTGAAGCGCTTGGGGGACGGAACAATGAGCAGTTCTTC | CASSEALGGRNNEQFF
many | . | TRBJ1-2 | TRBV14 | 15 | TGTGCCAGCAGCCAAGAGGTCAACCCAAACTATGGCTACACCTTC | CASSQEVNPNYGYTF
. | TRBD1 | TRBJ1-1 | TRBV5-1 | 15 | TGCGCCAGCAGCTGGGGGACAGGGGTAAACACTGAAGCTTTCTTT | CASSWGTGVNTEAFF
few | TRBD1 | TRBJ1-1 | TRBV29-1 | 12 | TGCAGCGTGAACAGGGGACCCACTGAAGCTTTCTTT | CSVNRGPTEAFF
. | TRBD1 | TRBJ1-1 | TRBV19 | 13 | TGTGCCAGTAGTAAAGTGACAGGGGGTGAAGCTTTCTTT | CASSKVTGGEAFF
few | . | TRBJ2-1 | TRBV7-2 | 16 | TGTGCCAGCAGCTTAGAATTTTGGAGCTCCTACAATGAGCAGTTCTTC | CASSLEFWSSYNEQFF
few | . | TRBJ2-5 | TRBV6-5 | 15 | TGTGCCAGCAGTTACAGGGGGAGTATCCAAGAGACCCAGTACTTC | CASSYRGSIQETQYF
few | . | TRBJ1-2 | TRBV29-1 | 12 | TGCAGCGTTGCTGCCGGGTTTGAAGGCTACACCTTC | CSVAAGFEGYTF
. | . | TRBJ2-1 | TRBV5-6 | 14 | TGTGCCAGCAGCTTGTATGGGGGGCCCAATGAGCAGTTCTTC | CASSLYGGPNEQFF
. | . | TRBJ1-1 | TRBV6-1 | 14 | TGTGCCAGCAGTACGGCTTATAGGGACACTGAAGCTTTCTTT | CASSTAYRDTEAFF
many | . | TRBJ1-4 | TRBV28 | 15 | TGTGCCAGCAGTCAGCCGGGAGCAACTAATGAAAAACTGTTTTTT | CASSQPGATNEKLFF
. | . | TRBJ2-5 | TRBV2 | 13 | TGTGCCAGCACCTCGGCTCGCGCGGAGACCCAGTACTTC | CASTSARAETQYF
few | TRBD2 | TRBJ2-3 | TRBV4-2 | 15 | TGTGCCAGCAGCCATCAAGGGACTAGATCAGATACGCAGTATTTT | CASSHQGTRSDTQYF
. | TRBD2 | TRBJ2-5 | TRBV5-4 | 15 | TGTGCCAGCAGGTTCAGCGGGGGGGCGTGGGAGACCCAGTACTTC | CASRFSGGAWETQYF
few | . | TRBJ2-3 | TRBV7-2 | 17 | TGTGCCAGCAGCCAAGGTCTGGCGGGAACCCTCACAGATACGCAGTATTTT | CASSQGLAGTLTDTQYF
. | . | TRBJ2-5 | TRBV7-7 | 13 | TGTGCCAGCAGCCGCGGGACCCAAGGGACCCAGTACTTC | CASSRGTQGTQYF
. | . | TRBJ2-2 | TRBV7-9 | 14 | TGTGCCAGCAGCCGATTGATAACACCCGGGGAGCTGTTTTTT | CASSRLITPGELFF
few | . | TRBJ2-3 | TRBV7-2 | 14 | TGTGCCAGCAGCCCCCGTTTGGTAGCGGATACGCAGTATTTT | CASSPRLVADTQYF
few | . | TRBJ1-1 | TRBV4-1 | 12 | TGCGCCAGCAGCCAAGATGGCCCAGAAGCTTTCTTT | CASSQDGPEAFF
few | TRBD1 | TRBJ2-6 | TRBV5-1 | 19 | TGCGCCAGCAGCCTTCACACCGGGACAGGGGGCGGTGGGGCCAACGTCCTGACTTTC | CASSLHTGTGGGGANVLTF
few | . | TRBJ2-3 | TRBV7-9 | 16 | TGTGCCAGCAGCCCTCTCGCCCCTTACGCGGGAGATACGCAGTATTTT | CASSPLAPYAGDTQYF
once | . | TRBJ2-1 | TRBV29-1 | 11 | TGCAGCGTTGGAGGGGCGAATGAGCAGTTCTTC | CSVGGANEQFF
few | . | TRBJ1-1 | TRBV6-5 | 15 | TGTGCCAGCAGGCTTAAGACCCCAGTGCAGACTGAAGCTTTCTTT | CASRLKTPVQTEAFF
few | . | TRBJ1-1 | TRBV29-1 | 11 | TGCAGCGTTACTCTAAACACTGAAGCTTTCTTT | CSVTLNTEAFF
. | . | TRBJ1-2 | TRBV7-3 | 12 | TGTGCCAGCAGCTTCAGTAACTATGGCTACACCTTC | CASSFSNYGYTF
many | TRBD1 | TRBJ2-3 | TRBV30 | 15 | TGTGCCTGGAGCAGACAGGGCCTCAACACAGATACGCAGTATTTT | CAWSRQGLNTDTQYF
few | TRBD2 | TRBJ2-1 | TRBV2 | 17 | TGTGCCAGCAGTGAATCTCCCGGACTAGCGGAATACAATGAGCAGTTCTTC | CASSESPGLAEYNEQFF
many | TRBD1 | TRBJ1-1 | TRBV4-2 | 15 | TGTGCCAGCAGCCAGCAGGGGGGAATGAACACTGAAGCTTTCTTT | CASSQQGGMNTEAFF
many | . | TRBJ1-1 | TRBV7-9 | 13 | TGTGCCAGCAGCTTAGTAATGAACACTGAAGCTTTCTTT | CASSLVMNTEAFF